The T cell receptor beta chain described here comes from a study of shared clonotypes between healthy human individuals. Measured with immunoSEQ multiplex PCR; TCRdb has only the in-frame clones, and not every one. The table lists some 470,000 clones, approximately 80% of them singletons, with 10% to 15% in the top ten. As regards this clone: This likely traces to a read error, being one base from a far larger clone. The identical CDR3 is also encoded by other nucleotide sequences in the sample.

The germline CDR1 and CDR2 sequences are MGHRA and YSYEKL. CDR3 length: 16 residues. Between the trimmed V and J ends, which lost 4 bases and 5 bases, there was a span of 20 bases. The material sequenced was PBMCs. This clonotype was obtained from a woman between 35 and 50 years old in good health. Some clones in this sample may be carry-over from other donors' samples. The chain is built from TRBV4-1 and TRBJ1-1, with a weak D call TRBD1 (5 bases). The DNA of the CDR3 is TGCGCCAGCAGCCCACCCAAGGGGCGGGCGCATACTGAAGCTTTCTTT. As protein: CASSPPKGRAHTEAFF.